Presented here are 10 T cell receptor beta chains from one specimen sequenced in a study of blood T cell repertoires in COVID-19. Profiled with immunoSEQ multiplex PCR; TCRdb holds only in-frame clones, not every one. Seen here are roughly 120,000 clones, less than 75% observed once, and the top ten hold under 0.95%. Specimen: peripheral blood. These receptors originate from a human donor with acute or convalescent COVID-19. The donor label of this sample is uncertain.

The rearrangement uses TRBV2 and TRBJ1-5; D is undetermined. CDR1 and CDR2 from the germline V gene are SNHLY and FYNNEI. The CDR3 consists of 13 residues. V lost 8 bases to trimming and J lost 4 bases, with 12 bases between them. CDR3 in amino acids: CASGRAENQPQHF. CDR3 nucleotides: TGTGCCAGCGGGAGGGCAGAAAATCAGCCCCAGCATTTT.

The rearrangement links TRBV4-2 to TRBJ2-5; 11 bases agree with TRBD2. The V segment lost 1 base and the J segment 3 bases; nucleotides outside the gene matches: 7. The CDR3 extends over 17 amino acids. Germline CDR1 and CDR2: LGHNA and YNFKEQ. CDR3 in amino acids: CASSQASQGLAEETQYF. CDR3 nucleotide sequence: TGTGCCAGCAGCCAAGCGAGTCAGGGACTAGCGGAAGAGACCCAGTACTTC.

This clone came up a few times. Within the sample, other DNA sequences also encode this same CDR3. The V gene is TRBV9, the J gene TRBJ1-1; D unresolved. V lost 0 bases and J 0 bases, leaving 6 bases between the germline ends. The CDR3 is 14 amino acids. CDR1 is SGDLS, CDR2 YYNGEE, per germline. CDR3 region: CASSVGAMNTEAFF. The CDR3 DNA reads TGTGCCAGCAGCGTAGGTGCTATGAACACTGAAGCTTTCTTT.

CDR3 residues: CASSIEQGAENEQFF. DNA of the CDR3: TGTGCCAGTAGTATAGAACAGGGGGCCGAAAATGAGCAGTTCTTC. The rearrangement joins TRBV19 to TRBJ2-1, with 9 bases identical to TRBD1. V was pared by 0 bases and J by 7 bases, with 4 bases of the junction left unmatched. The germline V gene encodes CDR1 LNHDA and CDR2 SQIVND (reference sequence). CDR3 length: 15 amino acids.

This clone was seen just once. The chain links TRBV2 to TRBJ1-6; 7 bases match TRBD1. Germline V gene sequence: CDR1 SNHLY, CDR2 FYNNEI. V shed 5 bases and J 10 bases; nucleotides not matched to a gene: 8. The CDR3 totals 14 residues. The CDR3 loop is CASSSQGTDSPLHF. DNA of the CDR3: TGTGCCAGCAGTTCACAGGGGACAGACTCACCCCTCCACTTT.

The rearrangement links TRBV14 to TRBJ2-5; D not resolved. CDR3 length equals 14 residues. Trimming pared 2 bases from V and 0 bases from J, leaving 7 bases between. Germline V gene sequence: CDR1 SGHDN, CDR2 FVKESK. The CDR3 loop reads CASSQHANQETQYF. In DNA, the CDR3 is TGTGCCAGCAGCCAACATGCGAACCAAGAGACCCAGTACTTC.

This clone was observed at least ten times. V usage is TRBV4-1 and J usage is TRBJ1-5, with TRBD1 identical over 7 bases. V was pared by 4 bases and J by 5 bases, with 2 bases of the junction left unmatched. The CDR3 is made up of 13 amino acids. Germline V CDR1 and CDR2: MGHRA, YSYEKL. CDR3 sequence: CASSRDRDQPQHF. In DNA, the CDR3 is TGCGCCAGCAGCCGTGACAGGGATCAGCCCCAGCATTTT.

This clone was seen only a few times. This chain uses TRBV6-5 with TRBJ2-2; 8 nucleotides match TRBD1. The CDR3 totals 15 residues. The trim removed 2 bases at V and 6 bases at J, leaving 5 bases unmatched. Germline V gene data show CDR1 as MNHEY and CDR2 as SVGAGI. The CDR3 is CASSYEQGEAGELFF. CDR3 DNA sequence: TGTGCCAGCAGTTACGAACAGGGGGAGGCCGGGGAGCTGTTTTTT.

The chain uses TRBV29-1 and TRBJ1-3, with D possibly TRBD1 on 5 matching bases. Germline V gene data show CDR1 as SQVTM and CDR2 as ANQGSEA. V was trimmed by 3 bases and J by 2 bases, leaving 11 bases between them. This CDR3 is built from 14 residues. CDR3 amino acids: CSVDRQGTGNTIYF. CDR3 DNA sequence: TGCAGCGTTGATAGGCAGGGTACTGGAAACACCATATATTTT.

The gene calls are TRBV29-1 and TRBJ1-1; D might be TRBD1 (6 bases). V was pared by 3 bases and J by 11 bases, with 16 bases between. Germline loops: CDR1 SQVTM, CDR2 ANQGSEA. The CDR3 is made up of 12 amino acids. CDR3 protein: CSVEIAGDRAFF. The CDR3 DNA follows: TGCAGCGTTGAGATCGCAGGGGATCGGGCTTTCTTT.